This T cell receptor (beta chain) was sequenced during a study of blood T cells in healthy people across ages. Overall study results and limits: Relative to aged donors, long-lived donors carried more naive CD4+ cells and displayed higher diversity. CMV status of donors was unknown, possibly confounding expanded clonotype changes. Age showed a roughly linear inverse relationship with TCR beta diversity per million T cells.

Through a sample-barcoded 5' primer and a J-beta primer mix, a second PCR was run for roughly 6 to 12 cycles. TCRdb itself ran the 5' RACE reads through MiXCR, one entry per CDR3 protein. Of over 1,200,000 distinct CDR3 sequences in the sample, around 55% were seen once. Germline V gene lookup returns CDR1 LGHDT and CDR2 YNNKEL (reference sequence). The CDR3 loop spans 14 amino acids. Trimming at V came to 1 base and at J to 8 bases, leaving 0 bases not matched to a gene. At least 5.5 micrograms of total RNA were extracted per sample. With regard to this clonotype: The antigen is unknown.

The sequenced material came from blood. The rearrangement joins TRBV3-1 to TRBJ1-6; TRBD1 matches at 9 bases. The receptor comes from a man in his late teens or twenties in good health. CDR3 sequence (DNA): TGTGCCAGCAGCCAAGGGGACAGGGATTCACCCCTCCACTTT. Residues: CASSQGDRDSPLHF.